Given below is one TCR beta chain in context. Per the original methods: The authors estimated nucleated cell counts from reference gene primer amplification. Assay used: immunoSEQ multiplex PCR; TCRdb lists only in-frame clones, some missing. V and J calls plus clone size are reproduced from that table; the DNA served to infer D and trimming. This sample yields about 130,000 clones, of which around three quarters are seen a single time; approximately 10% belongs to the top ten. The sample originates from a study of blood T cell repertoires in COVID-19. Study-wide context: Samples representing acute and convalescent COVID-19 were sourced from the United States, Italy and Spain. PBMCs, B-cell-depleted T cells, or T cells provided the cDNA or gDNA that made up the material.

Sequencing input: peripheral blood. This sequence was found in a human donor in a cohort sampled during active COVID-19.

CDR3 DNA: TGTGCCAGCAGCCAAGGGACAGACGATCAGCCCCAGCATTTT. This encodes CASSQGTDDQPQHF. The V call is TRBV16, the J call TRBJ1-5; 7 bases agree with TRBD1. V lost 2 bases, J lost 5 bases, and 3 bases stayed unmatched. The length of the CDR3 is 14 residues. Germline CDR1 reads KGHSY; CDR2 reads FQNENV.